This T cell receptor (beta chain) was sequenced for a study of cytotoxic CD8 clonotypes in ibrutinib-treated CLL. Study-wide context: Enrolment comprised around 11 relapsed/refractory and more than 14 treatment-naive patients; roughly 17 were IGHV unmutated. Investigators reported roughly 24 partial and 2 complete responses; after median around 63 months, roughly 15 patients remained remitted and approximately twelve progressed. Mean per-sample yields comprised around 280,000 productive templates and tens of thousands of productive rearrangements.

The V and J ends lost 4 bases and 1 base respectively, with 17 bases between them. There are 16 residues in the CDR3. Germline CDR1 SGDLS, CDR2 YYNGEE. TCR beta library input comprised roughly 2 micrograms of genomic DNA from cryopreserved PBMCs. Using immunoSEQ multiplex PCR, the repertoire was profiled, and TCRdb retains in-frame clones only, with some absent. The sample consists of 300,000 to 350,000 clones, 70% to 80% of them appearing once. This sequence originates from a human donor with chronic lymphocytic leukemia. V usage is TRBV9 and J usage is TRBJ2-5; D is possibly TRBD1 (5 bases). The starting material was PBMCs, obtained before ibrutinib treatment. Here the CDR3 reads CASSPTGIGAQETQYF. CDR3 in DNA: TGTGCCAGCAGCCCAACAGGAATTGGGGCCCAAGAGACCCAGTACTTC.